What follows is one TCR beta chain and its context. Antigen: not known. Here immunoSEQ multiplex PCR was the method, and the copy in TCRdb shows in-frame clones only, minus some. The table shows fewer than 2.5 million clones, with approximately 94% occurring only once. This sample was taken from a study of shared clonotypes between healthy human individuals. Study-level points and caveats: Among non-shared clonotypes, generation probabilities were lower than among those shared by all four donors.

This CDR3 has 11 amino acids. Trimming removed 5 bases at V and 5 bases at J, with 8 bases between. Germline-derived CDR1 and CDR2 are DFQATT and SNEGSKA (reference sequence). The specimen was naive CD4+ T cells from PBMCs. Subset reported: CD45RA+ positively selected. The gene calls are TRBV20-1 and TRBJ2-3; possibly TRBD2 for D (5 bases). This clonotype was obtained from a man younger than 35 in good health. Some clones in this sample may be carry-over from other donors' samples. CDR3 bases: TGCAGTGCTGGGAGTCGAGATACGCAGTATTTT. Translating it yields CSAGSRDTQYF.